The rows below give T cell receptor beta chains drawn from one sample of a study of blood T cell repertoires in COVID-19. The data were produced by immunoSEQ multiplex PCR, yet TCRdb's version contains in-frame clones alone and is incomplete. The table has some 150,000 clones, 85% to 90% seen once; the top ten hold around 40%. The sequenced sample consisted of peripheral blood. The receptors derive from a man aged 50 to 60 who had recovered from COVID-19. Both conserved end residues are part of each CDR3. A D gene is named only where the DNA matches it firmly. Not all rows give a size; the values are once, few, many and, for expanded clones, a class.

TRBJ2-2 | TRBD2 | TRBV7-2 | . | TGTGCCAGCAGCTTAGCGGCAGCGGGGGGATGGGCCGGGGAGCTGTTTTTT | CASSLAAAGGWAGELFF
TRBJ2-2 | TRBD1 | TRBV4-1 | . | TGCGCCAGCAGCCGTCCAGGGGGTGACACCGGGGAGCTGTTTTTT | CASSRPGGDTGELFF
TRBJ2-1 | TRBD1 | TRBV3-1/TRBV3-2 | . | TGTGCCAGCAGCCAAGAGACAGGGGCCTACAATGAGCAGTTCTTC | CASSQETGAYNEQFF
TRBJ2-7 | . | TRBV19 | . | TGTGCCAGTAGTATGGGGCCGTTCCCCTACGAGCAGTACTTC | CASSMGPFPYEQYF
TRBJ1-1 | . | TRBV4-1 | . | TGCGCCAGCAGCCAAGCGCCGGACACCACTGAAGCTTTCTTT | CASSQAPDTTEAFF
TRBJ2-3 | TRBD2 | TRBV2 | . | TGTGCCAGCACGGTCCTGGGCGGGGGTAGCACAGATACGCAGTATTTT | CASTVLGGGSTDTQYF
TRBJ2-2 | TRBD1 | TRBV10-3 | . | TGTGCCATCCGCGGACAGGGAACCACCGGGGAGCTGTTTTTT | CAIRGQGTTGELFF
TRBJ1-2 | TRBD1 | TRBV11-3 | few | TGTGCCAGCAGCTTAGACGGGACAGACAATAACTATGGCTACACCTTC | CASSLDGTDNNYGYTF
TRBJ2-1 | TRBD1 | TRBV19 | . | TGTGCCAGTAGTCCGGGACAGGGACTAAGGTACAATGAGCAGTTCTTC | CASSPGQGLRYNEQFF
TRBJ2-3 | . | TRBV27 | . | TGTGCCAGCAGTTTCAGGCCTCAGTGGGATACGCAGTATTTT | CASSFRPQWDTQYF
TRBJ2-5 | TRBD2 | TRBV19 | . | TGTGCCAGTAGTCCCTCCGTTGCGGGGGGGGAGACCCAGTACTTC | CASSPSVAGGETQYF
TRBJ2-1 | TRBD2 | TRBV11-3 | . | TGTGCCAGCAGCGTGCGACTAGCGGGGTCCCACAATGAGCAGTTCTTC | CASSVRLAGSHNEQFF
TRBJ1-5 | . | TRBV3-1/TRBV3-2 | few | TGTGCCAGCAGCCAAGAACAGGGCGATCAGCCCCAGCATTTT | CASSQEQGDQPQHF
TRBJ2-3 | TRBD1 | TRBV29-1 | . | TGCAGCGCCAGGACAGGGATGGGGATAGATACGCAGTATTTT | CSARTGMGIDTQYF
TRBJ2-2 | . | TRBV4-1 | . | TGCGCCAGCAGCCAAGCTACGAACACCGGGGAGCTGTTTTTT | CASSQATNTGELFF
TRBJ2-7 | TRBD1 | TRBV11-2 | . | TGTGCCAGCAGCTTCCCACAGGGGTACGAGCAGTACTTC | CASSFPQGYEQYF
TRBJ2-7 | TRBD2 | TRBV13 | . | TGTGCCAGCAGCTTTAGCGGGGGGTTATACGAGCAGTACTTC | CASSFSGGLYEQYF
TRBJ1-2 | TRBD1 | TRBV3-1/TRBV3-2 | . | TGTGCCAGCACCCACGGGTACAGCCAGGGGGTTGATGGCTACACCTTC | CASTHGYSQGVDGYTF
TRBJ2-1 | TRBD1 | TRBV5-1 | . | TGCGCCAGCAGCTACCCGGGACAGGAAGCCTACAATGAGCAGTTCTTC | CASSYPGQEAYNEQFF
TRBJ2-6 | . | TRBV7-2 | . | TGTGCCAGCAGCCTTCTGGCCGGGGCCAACGTCCTGACTTTC | CASSLLAGANVLTF
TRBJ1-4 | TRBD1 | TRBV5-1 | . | TGCGCCAGCAGTTTATTTCGTCCAGGGGGGAATGAAAAACTGTTTTTT | CASSLFRPGGNEKLFF
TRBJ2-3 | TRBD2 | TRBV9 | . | TGTGCCAGCAGCCCGACTAGCGGGGTAGAAGATACGCAGTATTTT | CASSPTSGVEDTQYF
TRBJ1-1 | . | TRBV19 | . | TGTGCCAGTAGTATTCAGGCAGACACTGAAGCTTTCTTT | CASSIQADTEAFF
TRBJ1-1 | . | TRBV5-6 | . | TGTGCCAGCAGAAGGGGGGGTTTGAACACTGAAGCTTTCTTT | CASRRGGLNTEAFF
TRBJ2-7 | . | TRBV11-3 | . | TGTGCCAGCAGCTTAGTCGGCGAGCAGTACTTC | CASSLVGEQYF
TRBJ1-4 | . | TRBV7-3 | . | TGTGCCAGCAGCGCTACAGGAACCTCAAATGAAAAACTGTTTTTT | CASSATGTSNEKLFF
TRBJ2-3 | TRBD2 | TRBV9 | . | TGTGCCAGCAGCGTAGGGACTAGCGGGGCCCCTGATACGCAGTATTTT | CASSVGTSGAPDTQYF
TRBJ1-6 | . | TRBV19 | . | TGTGCCAGTCGGAGCCCTGACTATAATTCACCCCTCCACTTT | CASRSPDYNSPLHF
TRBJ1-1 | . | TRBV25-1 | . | TGTGCCACCCGTCGTTGGGGGCTAAGGGGGACTGAAGCTTTCTTT | CATRRWGLRGTEAFF
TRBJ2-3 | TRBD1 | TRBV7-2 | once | TGTGCCAGCAGCCCCCAGACAGGGGCTCCGGATACGCAGTATTTT | CASSPQTGAPDTQYF
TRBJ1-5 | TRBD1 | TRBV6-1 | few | TGTGCCAGCACGCAAGGGACAGGGAATCAGCCCCAGCATTTT | CASTQGTGNQPQHF
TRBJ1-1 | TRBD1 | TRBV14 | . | TGTGCCAGCAGCCAGACAGGGGGGACTGAAGCTTTCTTT | CASSQTGGTEAFF
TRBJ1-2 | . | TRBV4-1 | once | TGCGCCAGCAGCCAAGTTTTAGTAGGGGCTGAGGACTATGGCTACACCTTC | CASSQVLVGAEDYGYTF
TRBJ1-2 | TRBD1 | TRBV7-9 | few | TGTGCCAGCAGCATCGGACAGGGGGCTAACTATGGCTACACCTTC | CASSIGQGANYGYTF
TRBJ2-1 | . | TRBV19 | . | TGTGCCACCAAAGGACTGGGCGAGCAGTTCTTC | CATKGLGEQFF
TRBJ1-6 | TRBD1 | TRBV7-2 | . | TGTGCCAGCAGCCCCAGGACAGGGTATAATTCACCCCTCCACTTT | CASSPRTGYNSPLHF
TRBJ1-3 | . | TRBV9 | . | TGTGCCAGCAGCGAAGACAGCCTCTCTGGAAACACCATATATTTT | CASSEDSLSGNTIYF
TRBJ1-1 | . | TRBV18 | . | TGTGCCAGCTCACCAGAACAGGCAGTGAAAGCTTTCTTT | CASSPEQAVKAFF
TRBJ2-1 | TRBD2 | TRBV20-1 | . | TGCAGTGCTAGTTATAGCGGGGGCCTAAGACTTGACAATGAGCAGTTCTTC | CSASYSGGLRLDNEQFF
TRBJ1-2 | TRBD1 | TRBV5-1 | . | TGCGCCAGCAGCCCCCGAGGAAGGACAGGGGAGGATGGCTACACCTTC | CASSPRGRTGEDGYTF
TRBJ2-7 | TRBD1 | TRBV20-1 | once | TGCAGTGCTAGTAGGGCGGGACAGGGGTACGAGCAGTACTTC | CSASRAGQGYEQYF
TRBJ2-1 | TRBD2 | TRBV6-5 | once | TGTGCCAGCAGTTACGGGCGGGGGGAGCAGTTCTTC | CASSYGRGEQFF
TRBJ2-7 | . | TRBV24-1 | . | TGTGCCACCAGTGACCGGGACAACGGCTACGAGCAGTACTTC | CATSDRDNGYEQYF
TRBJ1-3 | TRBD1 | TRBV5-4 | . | TGTGCCAGCAGCAGACCCGGGACAGACAGCTCTGGAAACACCATATATTTT | CASSRPGTDSSGNTIYF
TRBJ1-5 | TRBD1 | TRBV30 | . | TGTGCCTGGGGGACAGGGGTGGATCAGCCCCAGCATTTT | CAWGTGVDQPQHF
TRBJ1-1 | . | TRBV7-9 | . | TGTGCCAGCAGCAGGGGGGCGGGTGAAGCTTTCTTT | CASSRGAGEAFF
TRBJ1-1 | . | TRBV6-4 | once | TGTGCCAGCAGTGTCGAGGGTGGAGAGTACACTGAAGCTTTCTTT | CASSVEGGEYTEAFF
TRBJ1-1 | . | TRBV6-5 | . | TGTGCCAGCAGTTCCCTCCGGCAGGGGCATATAACTGAAGCTTTCTTT | CASSSLRQGHITEAFF
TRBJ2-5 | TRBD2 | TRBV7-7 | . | TGTGCTAGCAGCCCCGGGCTACTAGCGGGGGTGCACGGAGAGACCCAGTACTTC | CASSPGLLAGVHGETQYF
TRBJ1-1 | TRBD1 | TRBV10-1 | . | TGCGCCAGCAGCCTAGACAGGGGAACTGAAGCTTTCTTT | CASSLDRGTEAFF
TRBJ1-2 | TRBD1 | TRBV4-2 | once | TGTGCCAGCAGACTCCTGGCAGGGGGCCATGGCTACACCTTC | CASRLLAGGHGYTF
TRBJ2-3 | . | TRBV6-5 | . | TGTGCCAGCAGGGTTCAGCTAGCGACAGATACGCAGTATTTT | CASRVQLATDTQYF
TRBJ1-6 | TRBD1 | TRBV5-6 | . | TGTGCCAGCAGCGCCGACAGGGGATCAAGATCACCCCTCCACTTT | CASSADRGSRSPLHF
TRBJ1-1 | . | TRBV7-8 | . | TGTGCCAGCAGCTTAGTCGCAGGGTCCACTGAAGCTTTCTTT | CASSLVAGSTEAFF
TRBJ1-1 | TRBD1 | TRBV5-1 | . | TGCGCCAGCAGCTCCGGGACAGGTCGGTTCACTGAAGCTTTCTTT | CASSSGTGRFTEAFF
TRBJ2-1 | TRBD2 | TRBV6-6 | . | TGTGCCAGCAGAGGGACTAGCGGGGGGGCCCAGATTGAGCAGTTCTTC | CASRGTSGGAQIEQFF
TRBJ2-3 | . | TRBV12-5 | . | TGTGCTAGTGGTGAGCCACTAAGCCGGCAGTATTTT | CASGEPLSRQYF
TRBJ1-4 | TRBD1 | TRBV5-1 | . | TGCGCCAGCAGCCCTGGGACAGGGCGAAATGAAAAACTGTTTTTT | CASSPGTGRNEKLFF
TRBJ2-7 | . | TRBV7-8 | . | TGTGCCAGCAGCTTAGGAGGCCCGAACTCCTACGAGCAGTACTTC | CASSLGGPNSYEQYF